This T cell receptor (beta chain) stems from a study of OX40 agonist ivuxolimab in advanced cancers. Study-level information: All patients had ivuxolimab intravenously every 2 weeks at 0.01 to 10 mg/kg. The dose-escalation group included hepatocellular carcinoma, melanoma, renal cell carcinoma and head and neck cancer. Study-wide results and limits: Some of the nonresponding patients also showed low levels of normalized T-cell clonal expansion.

This table comes from immunoSEQ multiplex PCR, and its TCRdb copy is limited to in-frame clones, with some not included. The sample has 100,000 to 110,000 clones, approximately 90% seen once; the top ten hold 0.16%. This clone appeared a single time. The target antigen is unknown. This TCR was recovered from an adult with an advanced solid tumor such as melanoma, head and neck, liver or kidney cancer. The material sequenced was CD4+ or CD8+ T cells sorted from blood, taken in a trial of the OX40 agonist ivuxolimab.

The CDR3 region has the DNA TGTGCCTGGAGTCTAAAGGCAGGGGTGTTGGAGACCCAGTACTTC. Protein: CAWSLKAGVLETQYF. The chain uses TRBV30 and TRBJ2-5, with D perhaps matching TRBD1 (6 bases). Trimming cost V 2 bases and J 5 bases, with 18 bases left between them. This CDR3 has 15 amino acids. Germline assignment: CDR1 GTSNPN and CDR2 SVGIG (reference sequence).